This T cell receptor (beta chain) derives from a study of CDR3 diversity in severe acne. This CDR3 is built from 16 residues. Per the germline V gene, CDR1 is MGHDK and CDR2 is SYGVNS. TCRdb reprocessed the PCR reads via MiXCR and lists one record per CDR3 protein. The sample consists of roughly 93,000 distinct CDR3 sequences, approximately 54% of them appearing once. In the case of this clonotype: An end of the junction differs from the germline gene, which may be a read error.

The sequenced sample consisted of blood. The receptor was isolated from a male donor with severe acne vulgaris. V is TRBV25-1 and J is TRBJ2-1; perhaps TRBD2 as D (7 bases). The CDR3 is CASGGGGGGHYNGQFF. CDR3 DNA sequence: TGTGCCAGCGGGGGGGGGGGGGGCGGGCACTACAATGGGCAGTTCTTC.